This T cell receptor (beta chain) was identified during a study of T cells in localized non-small cell lung cancer. Study conclusions and caveats: Longer overall survival associated with higher blood T cell density; shorter survival with higher adjacent-lung clonality. Uninvolved adjacent lung, not tumor, had the highest T cell clonality. Sequence data derive from only one tumor region, so heterogeneity remains possible.

Germline V CDR1 and CDR2: LNHDA, SQIVND (reference sequence). V lost 10 bases to trimming and J lost 8 bases; unmatched junction nucleotides: 12. The CDR3 runs 14 residues. Sequencing used immunoSEQ multiplex PCR; TCRdb keeps in-frame clones, though not all of them. The top ten hold more than 25% of the sample, which has 23,000 or so clones, 88% seen once. Worth noting for this clone: No antigen is known for it.

The sequencing used peripheral blood mononuclear cells, collected before any cancer treatment. This TCR was sampled from a male donor aged 60 or older with stage II lung adenocarcinoma. The chain employs TRBV19 and TRBJ2-4; 9 bases match TRBD2. The DNA of the CDR3 is TGTGCCACCCGGACTAGCGCAATCTTCGACATTCAGTACTTC. This gives the protein CATRTSAIFDIQYF.